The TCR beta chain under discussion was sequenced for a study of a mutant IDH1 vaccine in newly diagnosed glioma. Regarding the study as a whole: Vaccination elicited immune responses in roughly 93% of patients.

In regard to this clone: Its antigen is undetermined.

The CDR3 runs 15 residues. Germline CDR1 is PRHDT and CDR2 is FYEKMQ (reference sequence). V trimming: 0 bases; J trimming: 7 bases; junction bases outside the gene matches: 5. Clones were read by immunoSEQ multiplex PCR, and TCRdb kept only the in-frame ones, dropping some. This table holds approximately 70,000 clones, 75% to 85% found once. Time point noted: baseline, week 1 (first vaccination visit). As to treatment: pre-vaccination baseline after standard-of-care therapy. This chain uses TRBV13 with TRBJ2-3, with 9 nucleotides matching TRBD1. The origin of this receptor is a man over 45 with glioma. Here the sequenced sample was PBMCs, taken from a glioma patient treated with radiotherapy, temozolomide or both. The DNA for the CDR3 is TGTGCCAGCAGCTTAGGCGGGACAGGGCTGAATACGCAGTATTTT. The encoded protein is CASSLGGTGLNTQYF.